This is a list of T cell receptor beta chains from one sample in a study of shared clonotypes between healthy human individuals. Sequenced by immunoSEQ multiplex PCR; TCRdb stores in-frame clones only, minus some. The table has about 600,000 clones, around 97% seen once; the top ten hold less than 0.065%. The sample taken for sequencing was naive CD4+ T cells sorted from blood. The receptors come from a woman aged 30 to 39 in good health. Each CDR3 is given with its conserved first and last residue. D genes are given only for firm matches. Size is omitted from some rows. Given values are once, few, many or a class for expanded clones.

d_call clone_size j_call v_call cdr3_aa cdr3_nt
TRBD2 NA TRBJ2-7 TRBV2 CASSVSSGRAHEQYF TGTGCCAGCAGTGTTTCTAGCGGGAGGGCCCACGAGCAGTACTTC
NA NA TRBJ2-6 TRBV2 CASANSGANVLTF TGTGCCAGCGCAAACTCTGGGGCCAACGTCCTGACTTTC
TRBD2 NA TRBJ2-1 TRBV13 CASSSRWTSGYNEQFF TGTGCCAGCAGCTCCCGATGGACTAGCGGTTACAATGAGCAGTTCTTC
NA NA TRBJ1-5 TRBV21-1 CASSRTKTGGARRPQHF TGTGCCAGCAGCCGGACGAAGACAGGGGGCGCTCGGCGGCCCCAGCATTTT
TRBD1 NA TRBJ2-6 TRBV28 CASSSGGAQGANVLTF TGTGCCAGCAGTTCAGGGGGCGCGCAGGGGGCCAACGTCCTGACTTTC
TRBD2 once TRBJ2-5 TRBV7-3 CATRRLAGEETQYF TGTGCAACACGACGACTAGCGGGAGAAGAGACCCAGTACTTC
TRBD2 once TRBJ2-1 TRBV6-5 CASSPLAGVNNEQFF TGTGCCAGCAGCCCCCTAGCGGGAGTTAACAATGAGCAGTTCTTC
NA NA TRBJ1-5 TRBV28 CASSFSRPTVPQHF TGTGCCAGCAGTTTTAGCAGGCCGACGGTGCCCCAGCATTTT
NA NA TRBJ1-5 TRBV19 CASSIIGGSNQPQHF TGTGCCAGTAGTATTATCGGGGGAAGCAATCAGCCCCAGCATTTT
TRBD1 NA TRBJ1-2 TRBV28 CASSSPGQGYGYTF TGTGCCAGCAGTTCCCCGGGACAGGGATATGGCTACACCTTC
TRBD2 NA TRBJ2-7 TRBV6-5 CASSYSSTSGGYEQYF TGTGCCAGCAGTTACTCGTCTACTAGCGGGGGCTACGAGCAGTACTTC
TRBD1 NA TRBJ1-6 TRBV2 CASRRPGQGNSPLHF TGTGCCAGCAGGAGGCCAGGACAGGGCAATTCACCCCTCCACTTT
TRBD2 NA TRBJ2-3 TRBV10-3 CAISSTSGIRTDTQYF TGTGCCATCAGTTCGACTAGCGGGATACGCACAGATACGCAGTATTTT
TRBD2 NA TRBJ2-1 TRBV10-2 CASSSDPSGRAYEQFF TGCGCCAGCAGCTCGGACCCCAGCGGGAGGGCTTATGAGCAGTTCTTC
TRBD1 NA TRBJ1-5 TRBV19 CASTGQGDDNQPQHF TGTGCCAGTACCGGACAGGGGGATGACAATCAGCCCCAGCATTTT
NA NA TRBJ2-7 TRBV28 CASSFVPDISYEQYF TGTGCCAGCAGTTTTGTCCCGGACATTTCCTACGAGCAGTACTTC
TRBD1 NA TRBJ1-5 TRBV28 CASSYGQGGWQPQHF TGTGCCAGCAGTTATGGACAGGGGGGATGGCAGCCCCAGCATTTT
NA NA TRBJ2-3 TRBV5-1 CASSLSGVAADTQYF TGCGCCAGCAGTTTGTCGGGAGTGGCCGCAGATACGCAGTATTTT
NA NA TRBJ2-7 TRBV29-1 CSVNPQGASYEQYF TGCAGCGTTAACCCCCAGGGCGCGTCCTACGAGCAGTACTTC
TRBD2 NA TRBJ2-1 TRBV28 CASSPNRGGNNEQFF TGTGCCAGCAGCCCTAATAGGGGAGGGAATAATGAGCAGTTCTTC
NA NA TRBJ2-1 TRBV12-2 CASRLARASPTYNEQFF TGTGCAAGTCGCTTAGCGCGGGCTAGCCCTACCTACAATGAGCAGTTCTTC
NA NA TRBJ2-5 TRBV6-6 CASRYTGFETQYF TGTGCCAGCAGATATACAGGGTTTGAGACCCAGTACTTC
TRBD2 NA TRBJ2-3 TRBV11-2 CASSSPSGRRTDTQYF TGTGCCAGCAGCTCCCCTAGCGGGAGGCGCACAGATACGCAGTATTTT
TRBD1 NA TRBJ1-3 TRBV18 CASSPIQGTGNTIYF TGTGCCAGCTCACCAATACAGGGGACTGGAAACACCATATATTTT
NA NA TRBJ2-3 TRBV4-1 CASSQGQGPTDTQYF TGCGCCAGCAGCCAAGGCCAGGGACCTACAGATACGCAGTATTTT
NA once TRBJ1-4 TRBV18 CASSPGTTNEKLFF TGTGCCAGCTCACCTGGAACAACTAATGAAAAACTGTTTTTT
TRBD2 NA TRBJ2-2 TRBV14 CASSLTSGLNTGELFF TGTGCCAGCAGCCTAACTAGCGGGTTGAACACCGGGGAGCTGTTTTTT
NA NA TRBJ1-1 TRBV10-2 CASSGVGQGTEAFF TGCGCCAGCAGTGGGGTGGGGCAGGGGACTGAAGCTTTCTTT
NA NA TRBJ2-5 TRBV28 CASSSVSATQYF TGTGCCAGCAGTTCGGTTAGCGCGACCCAGTACTTC
NA NA TRBJ2-5 TRBV6-1 CASSDFRDFGETQYF TGTGCCAGCAGTGATTTTCGGGATTTCGGAGAGACCCAGTACTTC
NA once TRBJ2-2 TRBV7-9 CASSLRGTSSNGNTGELFF TGTGCCAGCAGCCTTCGAGGGACATCATCGAATGGGAACACCGGGGAGCTGTTTTTT
NA NA TRBJ2-7 TRBV5-1 CASSLVGANEQYF TGCGCCAGCAGCTTGGTGGGGGCAAACGAGCAGTACTTC
TRBD1 NA TRBJ1-4 TRBV7-9 CASTGQVVDEKLFF TGTGCCAGCACCGGACAGGTGGTAGATGAAAAACTGTTTTTT
TRBD2 NA TRBJ2-1 TRBV4-1 CASSQNIPGLAGGLAYNEQFF TGCGCCAGCAGCCAGAATATCCCGGGACTAGCGGGAGGACTCGCCTACAATGAGCAGTTCTTC
TRBD1 NA TRBJ1-5 TRBV10-1 CAGFTGDNSNQPQHF TGCGCCGGATTTACAGGGGATAATAGCAATCAGCCCCAGCATTTT
NA once TRBJ2-1 TRBV25-1 CASSRRVLGYGYNEQFF TGTGCCAGCAGTAGGAGGGTTTTGGGTTACGGATACAATGAGCAGTTCTTC
TRBD2 NA TRBJ2-5 TRBV5-1 CASSLMTGTSNAQYF TGCGCCAGCAGCTTGATGACCGGGACTAGTAACGCCCAGTACTTC
NA NA TRBJ2-7 TRBV30 CAWSVRGKLHEQYF TGTGCCTGGAGTGTAAGGGGGAAACTCCACGAGCAGTACTTC
NA once TRBJ1-1 TRBV5-1 CASSLGQTEAFF TGCGCCAGCAGCTTAGGGCAGACCGAAGCTTTCTTT